The T cell receptor (beta chain) under discussion was sequenced for a study of CD8 T cells in Susac syndrome. The study, taken as a whole, reports: That the number of individuals in its TCR sequencing and HLA analysis was relatively small was acknowledged by the study.

Blood CD8+ and CD4+ T cells underwent high-throughput TCR beta sequencing. RNA amounts of about 0.45 to 1 ug underwent reverse transcription with random hexamers. TCRdb used MiXCR to reprocess the immunoSEQ multiplex PCR reads, holding one entry per CDR3 protein. Altogether fewer than 150,000 distinct CDR3 sequences are present, roughly 94% being singletons, with the ten largest covering 0.25% to 0.3%. With regard to this clonotype: Its antigen remains unknown.

The specimen sequenced was CD8+ T cells from PBMCs. The origin of this receptor is a human donor in good health.

CDR3 amino acids: CASSYGLAQETQYF. The DNA for the CDR3 is TGTGCCAGCAGCTATGGACTAGCCCAAGAGACCCAGTACTTC. The chain uses TRBV7-8 and TRBJ2-5; TRBD2 matches at 8 bases. In germline, CDR1 is SGHVS, CDR2 FQNEAQ. The CDR3 has 14 residues. V lost 4 bases, J lost 1 base, and 2 bases stayed unmatched.